The text below deals with one TCR beta chain. The antigen is unknown. This specimen comes from a study of T-cell memory formation after mild COVID-19. Study as a whole: TCR clusters mostly belonged to single donors.

Libraries for TCRalpha and TCRbeta carried sample barcodes and unique molecular identifiers via 5'RACE. MiXCR, applied by TCRdb to the 5' RACE reads, yields one record per CDR3 protein. The table shows about 270,000 distinct CDR3 sequences, with about a sixth occurring only once. Study-wide points: The SARS-CoV-2 specificity of second-wave clones reaching peak at day 37 remained unverified.

The CDR3 runs 16 residues. With 3 bases clipped from V and 6 bases from J, the junction kept 7 bases outside the gene matches. Germline lookup yields CDR1 SGHNT and CDR2 YENEEA. The chain joins TRBV11-3 to TRBJ2-1; 11 positions match TRBD2. Sequencing was carried out using PBMCs or a T cell subset sorted from them (not recorded which). The source is a man aged 18 to 29 who had mild COVID-19 (a few samples of this study predate the infection). Cell type and time point are not known. CDR3 residues: CASSLIAGGPRNEQFF. Here the CDR3 DNA reads TGTGCCAGCAGCTTGATAGCGGGAGGGCCTCGCAATGAGCAGTTCTTC.